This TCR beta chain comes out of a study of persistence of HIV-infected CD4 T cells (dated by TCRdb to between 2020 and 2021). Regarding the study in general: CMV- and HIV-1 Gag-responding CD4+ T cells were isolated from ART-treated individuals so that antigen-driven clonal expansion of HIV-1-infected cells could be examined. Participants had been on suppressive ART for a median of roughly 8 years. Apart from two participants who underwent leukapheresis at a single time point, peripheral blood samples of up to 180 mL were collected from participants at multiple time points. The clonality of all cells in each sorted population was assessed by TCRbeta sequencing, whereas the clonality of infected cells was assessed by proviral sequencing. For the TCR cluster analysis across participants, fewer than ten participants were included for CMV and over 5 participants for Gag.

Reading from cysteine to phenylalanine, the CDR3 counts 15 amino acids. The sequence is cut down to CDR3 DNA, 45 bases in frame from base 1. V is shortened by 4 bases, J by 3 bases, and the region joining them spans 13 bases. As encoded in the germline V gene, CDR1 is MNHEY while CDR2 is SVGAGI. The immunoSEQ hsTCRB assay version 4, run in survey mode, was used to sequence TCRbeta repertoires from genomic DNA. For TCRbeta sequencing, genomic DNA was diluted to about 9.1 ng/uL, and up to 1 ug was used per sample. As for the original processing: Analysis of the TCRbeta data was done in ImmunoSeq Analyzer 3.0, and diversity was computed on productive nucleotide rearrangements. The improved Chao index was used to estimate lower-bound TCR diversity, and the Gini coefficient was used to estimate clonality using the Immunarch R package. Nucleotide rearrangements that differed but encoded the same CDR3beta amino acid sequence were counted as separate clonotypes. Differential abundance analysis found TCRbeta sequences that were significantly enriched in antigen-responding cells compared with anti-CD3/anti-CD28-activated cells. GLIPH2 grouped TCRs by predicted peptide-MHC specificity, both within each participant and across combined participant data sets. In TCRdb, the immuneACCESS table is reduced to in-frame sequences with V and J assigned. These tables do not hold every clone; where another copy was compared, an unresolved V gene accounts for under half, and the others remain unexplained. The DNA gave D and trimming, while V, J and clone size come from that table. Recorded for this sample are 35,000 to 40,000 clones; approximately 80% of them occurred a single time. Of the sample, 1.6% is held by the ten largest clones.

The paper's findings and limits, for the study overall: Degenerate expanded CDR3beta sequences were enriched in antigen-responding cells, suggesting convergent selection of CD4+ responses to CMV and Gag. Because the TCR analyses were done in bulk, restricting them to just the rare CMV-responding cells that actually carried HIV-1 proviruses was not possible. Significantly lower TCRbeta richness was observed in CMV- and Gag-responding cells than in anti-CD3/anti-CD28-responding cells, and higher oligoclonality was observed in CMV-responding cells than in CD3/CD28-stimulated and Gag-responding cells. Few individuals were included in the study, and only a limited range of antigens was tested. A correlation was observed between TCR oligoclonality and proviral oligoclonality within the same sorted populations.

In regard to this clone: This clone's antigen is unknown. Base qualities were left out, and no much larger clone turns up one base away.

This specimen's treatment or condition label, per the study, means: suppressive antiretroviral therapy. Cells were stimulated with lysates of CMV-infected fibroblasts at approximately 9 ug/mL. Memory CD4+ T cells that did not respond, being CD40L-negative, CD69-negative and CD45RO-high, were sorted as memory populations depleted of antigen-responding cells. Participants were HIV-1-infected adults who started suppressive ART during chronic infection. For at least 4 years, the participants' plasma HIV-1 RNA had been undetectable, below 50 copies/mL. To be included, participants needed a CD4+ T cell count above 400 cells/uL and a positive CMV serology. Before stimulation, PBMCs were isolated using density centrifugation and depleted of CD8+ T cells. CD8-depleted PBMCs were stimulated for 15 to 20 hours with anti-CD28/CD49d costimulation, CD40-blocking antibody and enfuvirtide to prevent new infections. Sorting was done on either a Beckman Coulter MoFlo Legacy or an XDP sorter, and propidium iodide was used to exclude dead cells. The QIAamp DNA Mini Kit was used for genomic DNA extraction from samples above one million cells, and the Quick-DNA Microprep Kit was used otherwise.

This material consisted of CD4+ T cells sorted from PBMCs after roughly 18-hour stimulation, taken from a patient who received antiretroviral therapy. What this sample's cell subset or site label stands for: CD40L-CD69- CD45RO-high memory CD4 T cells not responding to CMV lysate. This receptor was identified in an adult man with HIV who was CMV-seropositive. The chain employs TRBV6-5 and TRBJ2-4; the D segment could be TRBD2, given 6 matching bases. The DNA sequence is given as TGTGCCAGCAGTTTCGCGCAGGGAGGCAAAAACATTCAGTACTTC. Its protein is CASSFAQGGKNIQYF.